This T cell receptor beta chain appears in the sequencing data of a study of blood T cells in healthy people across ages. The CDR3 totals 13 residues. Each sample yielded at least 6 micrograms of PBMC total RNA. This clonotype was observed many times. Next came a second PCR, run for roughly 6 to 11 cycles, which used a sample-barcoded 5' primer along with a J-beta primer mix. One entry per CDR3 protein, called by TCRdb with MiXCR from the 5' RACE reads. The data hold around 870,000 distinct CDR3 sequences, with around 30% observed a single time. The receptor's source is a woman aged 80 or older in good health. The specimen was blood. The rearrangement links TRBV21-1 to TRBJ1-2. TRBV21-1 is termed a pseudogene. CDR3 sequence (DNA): TGTGCCAGCAGCCCAAGGGGAGGGAATGGCTACACCTTC. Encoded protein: CASSPRGGNGYTF.